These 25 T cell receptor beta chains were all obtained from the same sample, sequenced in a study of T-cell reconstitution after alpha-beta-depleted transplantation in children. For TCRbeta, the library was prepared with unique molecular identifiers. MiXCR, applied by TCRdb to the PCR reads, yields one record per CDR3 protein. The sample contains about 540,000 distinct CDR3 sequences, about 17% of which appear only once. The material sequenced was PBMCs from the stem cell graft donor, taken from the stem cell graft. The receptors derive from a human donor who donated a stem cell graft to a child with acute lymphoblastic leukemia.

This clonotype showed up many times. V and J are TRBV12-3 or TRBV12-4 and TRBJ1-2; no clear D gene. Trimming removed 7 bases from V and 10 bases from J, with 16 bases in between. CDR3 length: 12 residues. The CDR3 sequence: CASTFSGSHYTF. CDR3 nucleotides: TGTGCCAGCACCTTCTCGGGGTCGCACTACACCTTC.

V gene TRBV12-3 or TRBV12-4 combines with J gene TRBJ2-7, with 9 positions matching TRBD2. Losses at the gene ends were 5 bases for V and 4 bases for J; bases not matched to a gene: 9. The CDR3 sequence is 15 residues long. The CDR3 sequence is CASSPSISGSYEQYF. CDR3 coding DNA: TGTGCCAGCAGTCCCTCGATTAGCGGGAGTTACGAGCAGTACTTC.

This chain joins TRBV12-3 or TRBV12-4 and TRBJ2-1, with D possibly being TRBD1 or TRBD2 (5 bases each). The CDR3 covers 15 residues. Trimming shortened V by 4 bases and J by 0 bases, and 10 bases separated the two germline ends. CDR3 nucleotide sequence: TGTGCCAGCAGTTCCGGGACCATCTCCTACAATGAGCAGTTCTTC. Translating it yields CASSSGTISYNEQFF.

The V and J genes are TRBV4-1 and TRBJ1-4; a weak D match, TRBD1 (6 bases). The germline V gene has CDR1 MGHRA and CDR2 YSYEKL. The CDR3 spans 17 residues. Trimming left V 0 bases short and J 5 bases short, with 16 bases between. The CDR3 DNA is TGCGCCAGCAGCCAAGAATCCTGGACAGACAGCAATGAAAAACTGTTTTTT. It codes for CASSQESWTDSNEKLFF.

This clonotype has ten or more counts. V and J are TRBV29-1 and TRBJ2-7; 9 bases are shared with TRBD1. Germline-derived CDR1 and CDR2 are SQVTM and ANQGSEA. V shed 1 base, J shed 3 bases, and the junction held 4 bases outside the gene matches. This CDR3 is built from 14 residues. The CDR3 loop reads CSVEAEGQGYEQYF. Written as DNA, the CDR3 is TGCAGCGTTGAAGCCGAGGGACAGGGCTACGAGCAGTACTTC.

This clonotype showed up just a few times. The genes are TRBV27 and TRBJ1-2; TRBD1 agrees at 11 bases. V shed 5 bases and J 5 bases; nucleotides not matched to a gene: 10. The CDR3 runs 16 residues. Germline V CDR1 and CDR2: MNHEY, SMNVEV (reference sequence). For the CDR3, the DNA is TGTGCCAGCAGTGGAACGGACAGGGGGCGCAGTTATGGCTACACCTTC. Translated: CASSGTDRGRSYGYTF.

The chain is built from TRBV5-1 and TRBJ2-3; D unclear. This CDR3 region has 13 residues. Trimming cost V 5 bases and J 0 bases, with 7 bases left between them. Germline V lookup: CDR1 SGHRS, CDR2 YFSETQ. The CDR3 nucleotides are TGCGCCAGCAGAACAGCGAGCACAGATACGCAGTATTTT. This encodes CASRTASTDTQYF.

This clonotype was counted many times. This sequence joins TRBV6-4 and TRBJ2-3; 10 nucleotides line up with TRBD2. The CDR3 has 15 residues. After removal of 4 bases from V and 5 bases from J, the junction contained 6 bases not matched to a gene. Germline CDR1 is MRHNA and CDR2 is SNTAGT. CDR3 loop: CASSGTSGTLDTQYF. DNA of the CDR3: TGTGCCAGCAGTGGGACTAGCGGAACGTTAGATACGCAGTATTTT.

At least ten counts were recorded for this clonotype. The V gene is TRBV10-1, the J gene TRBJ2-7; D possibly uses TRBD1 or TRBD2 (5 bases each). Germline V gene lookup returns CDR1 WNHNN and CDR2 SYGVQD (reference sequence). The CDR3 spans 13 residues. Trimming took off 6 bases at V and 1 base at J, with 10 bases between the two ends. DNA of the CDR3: TGCGCCAGCAGCGAGGGACCGTCCTACGAGCAGTACTTC. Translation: CASSEGPSYEQYF.

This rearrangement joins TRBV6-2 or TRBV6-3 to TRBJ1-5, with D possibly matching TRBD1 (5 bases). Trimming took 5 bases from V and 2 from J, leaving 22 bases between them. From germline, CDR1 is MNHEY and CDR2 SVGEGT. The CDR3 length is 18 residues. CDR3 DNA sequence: TGTGCCAGCAGTCCCTCTTGGGGAAGGGGCCACGGCAATCAGCCCCAGCATTTT. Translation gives CASSPSWGRGHGNQPQHF.

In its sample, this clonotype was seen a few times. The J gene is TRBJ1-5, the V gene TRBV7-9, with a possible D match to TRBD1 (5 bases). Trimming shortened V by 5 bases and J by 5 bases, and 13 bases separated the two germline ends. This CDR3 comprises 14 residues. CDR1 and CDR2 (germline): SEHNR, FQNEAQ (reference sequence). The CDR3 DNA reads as TGTGCCAGCAGCACAGGACGGTACGATCAGCCCCAGCATTTT. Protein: CASSTGRYDQPQHF.

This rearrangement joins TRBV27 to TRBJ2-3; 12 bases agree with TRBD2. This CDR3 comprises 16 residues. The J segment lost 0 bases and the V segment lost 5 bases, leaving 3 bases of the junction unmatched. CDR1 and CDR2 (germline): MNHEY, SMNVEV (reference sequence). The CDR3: CASSKGTSGSTDTQYF. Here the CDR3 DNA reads TGTGCCAGCAGTAAGGGGACTAGCGGGAGCACAGATACGCAGTATTTT.

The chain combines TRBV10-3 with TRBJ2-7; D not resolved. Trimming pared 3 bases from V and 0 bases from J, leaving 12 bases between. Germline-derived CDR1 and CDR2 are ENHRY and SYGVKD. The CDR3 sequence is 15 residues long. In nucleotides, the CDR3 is TGTGCCATCAGTGATTCCCGGGTCCTCTCCTACGAGCAGTACTTC. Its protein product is CAISDSRVLSYEQYF.

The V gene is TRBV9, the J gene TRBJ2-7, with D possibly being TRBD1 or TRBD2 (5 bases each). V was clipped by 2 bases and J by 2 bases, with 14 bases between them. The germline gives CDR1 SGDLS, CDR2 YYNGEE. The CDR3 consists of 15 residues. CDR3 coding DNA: TGTGCCAGCAGCGTCGGGACGGTGGGCCCCTACGAGCAGTACTTC. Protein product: CASSVGTVGPYEQYF.

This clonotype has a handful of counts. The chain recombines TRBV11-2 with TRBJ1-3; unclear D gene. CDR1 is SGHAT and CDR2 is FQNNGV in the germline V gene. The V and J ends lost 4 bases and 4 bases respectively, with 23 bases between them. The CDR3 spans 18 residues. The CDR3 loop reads CASSSLPGFGVEGNTIYF. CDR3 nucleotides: TGTGCCAGCAGCTCGCTCCCTGGCTTCGGGGTGGAAGGAAACACCATATATTTT.

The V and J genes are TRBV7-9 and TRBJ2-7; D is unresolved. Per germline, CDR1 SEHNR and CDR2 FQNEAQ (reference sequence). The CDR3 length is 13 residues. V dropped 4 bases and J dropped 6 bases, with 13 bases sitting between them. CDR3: CASSSLSALEQYF. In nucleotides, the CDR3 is TGTGCCAGCAGCTCCCTTTCGGCCCTCGAGCAGTACTTC.

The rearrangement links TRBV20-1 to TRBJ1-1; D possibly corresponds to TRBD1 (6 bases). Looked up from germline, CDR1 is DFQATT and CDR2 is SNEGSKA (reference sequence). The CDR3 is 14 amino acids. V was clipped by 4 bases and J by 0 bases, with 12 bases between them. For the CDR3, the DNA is TGCAGTGCTATCTCGACAGGAGTGAACACTGAAGCTTTCTTT. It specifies CSAISTGVNTEAFF.

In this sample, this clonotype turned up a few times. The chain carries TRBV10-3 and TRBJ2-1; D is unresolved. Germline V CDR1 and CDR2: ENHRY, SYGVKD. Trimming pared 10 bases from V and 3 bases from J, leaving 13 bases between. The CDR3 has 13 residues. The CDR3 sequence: CATGDLNYNEQFF. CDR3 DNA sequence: TGTGCCACCGGAGACCTTAACTACAATGAGCAGTTCTTC.

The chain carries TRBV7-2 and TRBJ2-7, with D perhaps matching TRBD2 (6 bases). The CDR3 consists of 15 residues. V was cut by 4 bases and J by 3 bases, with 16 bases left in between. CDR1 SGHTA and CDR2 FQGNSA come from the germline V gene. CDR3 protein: CASSSGLATSYEQYF. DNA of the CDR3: TGTGCCAGCAGCTCGGGTTTAGCGACTAGCTACGAGCAGTACTTC.

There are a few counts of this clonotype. The CDR3 loop is CASSTEGQPYSYNSPLHF. CDR3 in DNA: TGTGCCAGCAGCACCGAAGGACAGCCTTACTCCTATAATTCACCCCTCCACTTT. V gene TRBV21-1 combines with J gene TRBJ1-6; the table names TRBD1, a call not compared with the DNA. TRBV21-1 is given as a pseudogene. The CDR3 totals 18 residues.

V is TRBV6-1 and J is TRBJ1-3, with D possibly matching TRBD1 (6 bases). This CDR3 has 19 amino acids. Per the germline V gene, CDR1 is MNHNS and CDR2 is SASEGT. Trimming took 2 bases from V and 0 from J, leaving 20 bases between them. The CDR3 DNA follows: TGTGCCAGCAGTGAAAGGGGACACCTCCAATTTAGCTCTGGAAACACCATATATTTT. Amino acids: CASSERGHLQFSSGNTIYF.

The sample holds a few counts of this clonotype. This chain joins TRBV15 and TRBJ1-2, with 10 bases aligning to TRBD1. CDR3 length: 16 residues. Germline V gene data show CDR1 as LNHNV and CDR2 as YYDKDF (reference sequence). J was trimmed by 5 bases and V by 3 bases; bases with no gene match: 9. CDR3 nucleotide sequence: TGTGCCACCAGCAGGACCCCGGGACAGGGGATTTATGGCTACACCTTC. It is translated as CATSRTPGQGIYGYTF.

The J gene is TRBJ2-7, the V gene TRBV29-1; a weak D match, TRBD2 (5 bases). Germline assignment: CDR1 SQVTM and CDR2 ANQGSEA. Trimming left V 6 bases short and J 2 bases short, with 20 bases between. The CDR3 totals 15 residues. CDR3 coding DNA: TGCAGCGTCGAGGGTCTAGAGATTAGACCCTACGAGCAGTACTTC. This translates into CSVEGLEIRPYEQYF.

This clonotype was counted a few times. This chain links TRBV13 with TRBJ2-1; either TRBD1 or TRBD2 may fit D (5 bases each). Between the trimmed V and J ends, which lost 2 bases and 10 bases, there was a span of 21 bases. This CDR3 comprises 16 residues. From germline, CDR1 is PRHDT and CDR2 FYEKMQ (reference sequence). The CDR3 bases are TGTGCCAGCAGCTTACGATACCGGGACCTGGGAAAAGAGCAGTTCTTC. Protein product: CASSLRYRDLGKEQFF.

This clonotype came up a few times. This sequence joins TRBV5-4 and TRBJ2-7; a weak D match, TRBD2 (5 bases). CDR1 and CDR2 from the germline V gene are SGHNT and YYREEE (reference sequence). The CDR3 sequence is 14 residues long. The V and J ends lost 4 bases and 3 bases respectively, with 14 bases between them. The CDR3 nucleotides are TGTGCCAGCAGCCGGAAGGACGGGGACTACGAGCAGTACTTC. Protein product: CASSRKDGDYEQYF.